The sequence of this T cell receptor (beta chain) was determined in a study of T cell changes during pregnancy in multiple sclerosis. Deletions cut 6 bases from V and 5 bases from J, with 17 bases between. Germline CDR1 reads KGHSH; CDR2 reads LQKENI. This CDR3 region has 14 residues. Sequencing was performed with immunoSEQ multiplex PCR; in TCRdb, only in-frame clones are kept and a portion is missing. The repertoire holds around 95,000 clones, with around 92% as singletons. Sequenced here: peripheral blood, sampled after pregnancy. The sequence came from a female donor with multiple sclerosis, enrolled in a pregnancy study. This sequence joins TRBV18 and TRBJ2-7; possible D gene TRBD1, 6 bases. The CDR3 bases are TGTGCCAGCTCTATGGGGGCAGCGAGAAACGAGCAGTACTTC. Its protein product is CASSMGAARNEQYF.